These T cell receptor beta chains were read from a single sample in a study of monozygotic twins with inflammatory bowel disease. TCRdb reprocessed the 5' RACE reads and keeps a single row for each CDR3 protein, giving no DNA. This sample's table has approximately 330,000 distinct CDR3 sequences. The sample taken for sequencing was blood. The receptors were sampled from a human donor with ulcerative colitis or Crohn's disease, or a healthy co-twin of an affected twin (not recorded which). CDR3s include the opening cysteine and the closing phenylalanine or tryptophan.

v_gene,j_gene,CDR3aa
TRBV6-2/TRBV6-3,TRBJ2-1,CASRQTEVREQFF
TRBV11-2,TRBJ1-4,CASSFIYGEKLFF
TRBV10-2,TRBJ2-7,CASRTSGGWQYF
TRBV4-1,TRBJ2-1,CASSQQAGVGEQFF
TRBV4-1,TRBJ1-5,CASSPEGRQPQHF
TRBV4-3,TRBJ1-1,CASSQDGATLRAFF
TRBV5-1,TRBJ1-5,CASSLGGDPNQPQHF
TRBV5-1,TRBJ2-2,CASSSTGIGELFF
TRBV5-1,TRBJ2-2,CASSLAEVTGELFF
TRBV6-5,TRBJ2-2,CASSYSIEILNTGELFF
TRBV5-6,TRBJ1-2,CASSSDRGSNYGYTF
TRBV2,TRBJ2-3,CASSEFGQAPDTQYF
TRBV20-1,TRBJ2-7,CSASSVRDRGFSVAYEQYF
TRBV5-1,TRBJ2-1,CASSPGQTNEQFF
TRBV28,TRBJ2-2,CASSFSAGELFF
TRBV6-5,TRBJ1-2,CASRPDRGQGYTF
TRBV7-9,TRBJ1-2,CASSLALENNYGYTF
TRBV11-2,TRBJ2-2,CASSLLGLAARQAGELFF
TRBV29-1,TRBJ2-1,CSVAGATYNEQFF
TRBV11-2,TRBJ2-2,CAANRGTGELFF
TRBV20-1,TRBJ2-6,CSAPKDSGANVLTF
TRBV27,TRBJ2-4,CASSLIGTGDWNIQYF
TRBV20-1,TRBJ1-2,CSATLRQGHGYTF
TRBV20-1,TRBJ2-4,CSAGKQGKNIQYF
TRBV20-1,TRBJ1-4,CSAQREGWKLFF
TRBV27,TRBJ2-7,CASSSQTSGYEQYF
TRBV20-1,TRBJ1-2,CSARRGLDGYTF
TRBV28,TRBJ2-7,CASSAPGRSINEQYF
TRBV5-1,TRBJ2-7,CASSSPDTLSYEQYF
TRBV20-1,TRBJ1-4,CSARESWENLFF
TRBV28,TRBJ1-3,CASSLPGEPGNTIYF
TRBV19,TRBJ1-1,CASSTRGTVEAFF
TRBV19,TRBJ2-7,CASLVGNEQYF
TRBV5-1,TRBJ2-7,CASSPTVSSYEQYF
TRBV5-4,TRBJ2-2,CASSDRRYGSAGELFF
TRBV5-1,TRBJ2-2,CASSADSNTGELFF
TRBV4-2,TRBJ2-1,CASSQGLAGVSEQFF
TRBV5-4,TRBJ2-6,CASSSIAGGSGANVLTF
TRBV27,TRBJ1-5,CASSLEFPGLTQHF
TRBV9,TRBJ2-1,CASSVGLGVALVQFF
TRBV20-1,TRBJ1-5,CSARTSNQPQHF
TRBV12-3/TRBV12-4,TRBJ1-5,CASNKGQGYQPQHF